Reported below is one T cell receptor beta chain. V shed 8 bases and J shed 1 base, with 17 bases lying between them. CDR1 and CDR2 from the germline V gene are MNHEY and SMNVEV (reference sequence). This CDR3 region has 15 residues. The data derive from a study of cytomegalovirus exposure and HLA in healthy donors. This PCR relied on a set of 60 Vbeta primers and 13 Jbeta primers. Repertoires were generated with immunoSEQ multiplex PCR, while TCRdb's copy carries only in-frame clones and drops some. The data show over 150,000 clones, with 65% to 80% seen just once and about 2.4% held by the top ten. V and J are TRBV27 and TRBJ1-1; perhaps TRBD1 as D (6 bases). The specimen sequenced was PBMCs. The TCR sequence derives from a woman between 40 and 50 years old in good health and CMV-seropositive. In nucleotides, the CDR3 is TGTGCCAGCGGAATCCGGACAGCTAAGAACACTGAAGCTTTCTTT. It yields the protein CASGIRTAKNTEAFF.